A selection of T cell receptor beta chains follows, all from one sample in a study of cytomegalovirus exposure and HLA in healthy donors. Some clones are missing from TCRdb's copy, which holds only in-frame ones; the method was immunoSEQ multiplex PCR. The table includes 130,000 to 150,000 clones, almost 80% detected once. Sequenced sample: PBMCs. All receptors come from a woman aged 25 to 39 in good health and CMV-seronegative. Both conserved end residues are part of each CDR3. The order of the fields is V gene, D gene, J gene, CDR3 length, CDR3 protein, CDR3 DNA. A D gene is named only where the DNA matches it firmly.

v_gene: TRBV7-7; d_gene: NA; j_gene: TRBJ2-1; len: 14; CDR3aa: CASSLGIAENEQFF; CDR3nt: TGTGCCAGCAGCTTGGGTATAGCGGAAAATGAGCAGTTCTTC
v_gene: TRBV6-1; d_gene: NA; j_gene: TRBJ2-7; len: 14; CDR3aa: CASSVGSVSYEQYF; CDR3nt: TGTGCCAGCAGTGTCGGGTCAGTATCCTACGAGCAGTACTTC
v_gene: TRBV7-8; d_gene: TRBD1; j_gene: TRBJ1-5; len: 16; CDR3aa: CASSLDGTGGDQPQHF; CDR3nt: TGTGCCAGCAGCTTAGACGGGACAGGGGGCGATCAGCCCCAGCATTTT
v_gene: TRBV25-1; d_gene: NA; j_gene: TRBJ2-3; len: 14; CDR3aa: CASSVTESTDTQYF; CDR3nt: TGTGCCAGCAGTGTGACAGAGAGCACAGATACGCAGTATTTT
v_gene: TRBV7-2; d_gene: NA; j_gene: TRBJ1-6; len: 13; CDR3aa: CASSSTGNSPLHF; CDR3nt: TGTGCCAGCAGCTCCACCGGGAATTCACCCCTCCACTTT
v_gene: TRBV7-9; d_gene: TRBD1; j_gene: TRBJ1-5; len: 16; CDR3aa: CASSPAGTETNQPQHF; CDR3nt: TGTGCCAGCAGCCCAGCCGGGACAGAGACTAATCAGCCCCAGCATTTT
v_gene: TRBV19; d_gene: TRBD2; j_gene: TRBJ2-2; len: 14; CDR3aa: CASGLAGFRGELFF; CDR3nt: TGTGCCAGTGGACTAGCGGGGTTCAGGGGGGAGCTGTTTTTT
v_gene: TRBV9; d_gene: NA; j_gene: TRBJ2-7; len: 14; CDR3aa: CASSPPQGNYEQYF; CDR3nt: TGTGCCAGCAGCCCCCCCCAGGGGAATTACGAGCAGTACTTC
v_gene: TRBV9; d_gene: NA; j_gene: TRBJ1-4; len: 14; CDR3aa: CASKPGLNNEKLFF; CDR3nt: TGTGCCAGCAAACCGGGACTTAATAATGAAAAACTGTTTTTT
v_gene: TRBV6-6; d_gene: TRBD1; j_gene: TRBJ1-2; len: 13; CDR3aa: CASTLGGSKGYTF; CDR3nt: TGTGCCAGCACCTTAGGGGGCAGTAAGGGCTACACCTTC
v_gene: TRBV10-3; d_gene: NA; j_gene: TRBJ1-4; len: 14; CDR3aa: CAIRQDSPNEKLFF; CDR3nt: TGTGCCATCAGGCAAGACAGTCCTAATGAAAAACTGTTTTTT